This T cell receptor (beta chain) was captured by sequencing in a study of blood T cell repertoires in COVID-19. Looking at the study overall: Samples came from the United States, Italy and Spain, spanning acute and convalescent COVID-19. Sample material is recorded as cDNA or gDNA derived from T cells, B-cell-depleted T cells, or PBMCs.

The CDR3 has 19 residues. Per the study methods: Amplified reference gene primers provided the basis for estimating nucleated cell counts. The method was immunoSEQ multiplex PCR; TCRdb's version includes in-frame clones alone and lacks a portion of them. For V, J and clone size, that table is used; D and trimming come from the DNA. The repertoire holds roughly 120,000 clones, about 74% seen once, with approximately 8% in the top ten. V gene TRBV21-1 combines with J gene TRBJ2-4; TRBD1 was called by the table and not checked on the DNA. TRBV21-1 counts as a pseudogene. The sequence derives from a human donor in a cohort sampled during active COVID-19. The sequenced material came from peripheral blood. CDR3 in amino acids: CASSNGPAGNILAKNIQYF. The CDR3 DNA reads TGTGCCAGCAGCAACGGACCGGCAGGGAATATACTAGCCAAAAACATTCAGTACTTC.